The present entry profiles one T cell receptor beta chain with its context. The sample comes from a study of glioma-infiltrating T cells after dendritic cell vaccination. Study overall: Patients had newly diagnosed or recurrent glioblastoma and received dendritic cell vaccines. Patients received autologous tumor lysate-pulsed dendritic cell vaccination between about 2003 and 2013.

The primer mix had 60 V beta and 13 J beta primers. Profiled with immunoSEQ multiplex PCR; TCRdb holds only in-frame clones, not every one. The sample contains some 100,000 clones, about 85% of which appear only once. PBMC sampling occurred before vaccination, two weeks after the third dose, and at progression. This CDR3 is built from 11 residues. With 4 bases removed from V and 7 bases from J, the gap between germline ends came to 11 bases. Germline lookup yields CDR1 SQVTM and CDR2 ANQGSEA. The V gene is TRBV29-1, the J gene TRBJ2-7, with D maybe TRBD1 (5 bases). The sequence came from a human donor with glioblastoma. Specimen: blood, collected before dendritic cell vaccination. The CDR3 region is CSVVRVREQYF. The CDR3 region has the DNA TGCAGCGTTGTCAGGGTTCGGGAGCAGTACTTC.